This TCR beta chain is from a study of blood T cell repertoires in COVID-19. Study as a whole: The analysed material was cDNA or gDNA that came from T cells, B-cell-depleted T cells, or PBMCs.

The CDR3 covers 15 residues. V gave up 4 bases and J gave up 4 bases; unmatched junction bases: 10. CDR1 and CDR2 from the germline V gene are MNHEY and SVGAGI. Authors' analysis steps: Quantification of nucleated cells was approximated via reference gene primer amplification. Clones were read by immunoSEQ multiplex PCR, and TCRdb kept only the in-frame ones, dropping some. V and J calls and clone size are those listed in that table; D and trimming were worked out from the DNA. Of roughly 140,000 clones in the sample, approximately 88% are singletons; the top ten hold 2.2%. This clonotype was sampled from a man between 65 and 79 years old with acute or convalescent COVID-19. The rearrangement joins TRBV6-5 to TRBJ2-7; TRBD1 agrees at 7 bases. The sample was peripheral blood. The CDR3 sequence: CASSFDRDLSYEQYF. CDR3 in DNA: TGTGCCAGCAGTTTTGACAGGGACCTTAGTTACGAGCAGTACTTC.